The following is a TCR beta chain sequence with its context. These data belong to a study of T cells after yellow fever vaccination. The overall study: The fractions with low cell numbers were processed using SMART-Seq v4 Ultra Low Input.

Germline CDR1 SGHRS, CDR2 YFSETQ. V lost 0 bases and J 1 base, leaving 7 bases between the germline ends. This CDR3 is built from 14 residues. Using its own MiXCR run on the 5' RACE reads, TCRdb lists one record per CDR3 protein. The profile shows around 610,000 distinct CDR3 sequences, roughly 14% of them singletons. This clonotype was sampled from a man younger than 45 who received the YFV17D yellow fever vaccine. The rearrangement links TRBV5-1 to TRBJ1-1; D uncertain. This specimen consisted of PBMCs, obtained on the day of the yellow fever booster vaccination. The CDR3 spells CASSLEIPNTEAFF. CDR3 bases: TGCGCCAGCAGCTTGGAAATACCGAACACTGAAGCTTTCTTT.